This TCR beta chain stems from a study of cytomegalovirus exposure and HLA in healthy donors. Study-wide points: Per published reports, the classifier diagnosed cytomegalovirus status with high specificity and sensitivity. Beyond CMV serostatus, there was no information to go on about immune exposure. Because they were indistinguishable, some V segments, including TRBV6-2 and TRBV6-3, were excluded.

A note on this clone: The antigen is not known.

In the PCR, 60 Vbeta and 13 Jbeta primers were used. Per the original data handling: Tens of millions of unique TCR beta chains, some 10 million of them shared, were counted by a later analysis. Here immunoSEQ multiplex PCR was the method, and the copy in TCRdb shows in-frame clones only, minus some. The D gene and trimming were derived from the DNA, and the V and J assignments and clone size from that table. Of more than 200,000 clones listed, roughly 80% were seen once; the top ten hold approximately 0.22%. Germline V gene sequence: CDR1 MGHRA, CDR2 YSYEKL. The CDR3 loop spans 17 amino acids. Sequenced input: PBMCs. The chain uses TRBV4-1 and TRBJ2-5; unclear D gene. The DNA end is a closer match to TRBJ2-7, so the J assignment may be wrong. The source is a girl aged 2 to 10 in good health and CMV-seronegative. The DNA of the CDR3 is TGCGCCAGCAGCCAAGATTTCGGCGGTGGCGACCTCTACGAGCAGTACTTC. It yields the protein CASSQDFGGGDLYEQYF.